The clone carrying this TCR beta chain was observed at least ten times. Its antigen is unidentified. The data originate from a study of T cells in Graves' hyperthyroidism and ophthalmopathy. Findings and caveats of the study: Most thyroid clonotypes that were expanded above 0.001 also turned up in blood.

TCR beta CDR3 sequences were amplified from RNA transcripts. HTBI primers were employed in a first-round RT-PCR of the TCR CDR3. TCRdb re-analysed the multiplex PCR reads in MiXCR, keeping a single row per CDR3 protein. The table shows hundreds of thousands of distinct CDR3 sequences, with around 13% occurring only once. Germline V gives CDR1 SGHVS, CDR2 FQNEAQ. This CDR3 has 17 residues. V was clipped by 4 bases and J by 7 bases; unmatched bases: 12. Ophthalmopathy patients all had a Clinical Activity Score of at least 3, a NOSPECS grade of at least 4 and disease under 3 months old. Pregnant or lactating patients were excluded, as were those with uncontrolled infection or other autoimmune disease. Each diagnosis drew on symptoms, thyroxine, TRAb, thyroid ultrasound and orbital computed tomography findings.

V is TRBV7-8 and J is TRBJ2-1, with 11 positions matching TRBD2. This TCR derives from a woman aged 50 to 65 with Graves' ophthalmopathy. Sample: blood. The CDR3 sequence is CASSSVIAGGPGNEQFF. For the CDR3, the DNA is TGTGCCAGCAGCTCGGTCATAGCGGGAGGGCCGGGTAATGAGCAGTTCTTC.